This T cell receptor beta chain comes out of a study of response to subunit inactivated influenza vaccine. One entry per CDR3 protein, called by TCRdb with MiXCR from the RT-PCR reads. The sample contains 550,000 to 800,000 distinct CDR3 sequences, 15% to 19% of which appear only once. The CDR3 has 13 amino acids. The V end lost 3 bases, the J end lost 4 bases, and 6 bases lay between the germline ends. The germline V gene encodes CDR1 MNHEY and CDR2 SVGAGI. The sequence was collected from a man between 50 and 59 years old who received an inactivated influenza vaccine. The input for sequencing was PBMCs from blood, taken roughly 13 days after vaccination. The V and J genes are TRBV6-5 and TRBJ2-2; D is unclear. The CDR3 region has the DNA TGTGCCAGCAGTTATTCCGTCACCGGGGAGCTGTTTTTT. It codes for CASSYSVTGELFF.